The 28 T cell receptor beta chains in this list originate from one sample, sequenced in a study of blood T cell repertoires in COVID-19. Profiled with immunoSEQ multiplex PCR; TCRdb holds only in-frame clones, not every one. This table holds hundreds of thousands of clones, about 87% found once. Sequences were obtained from peripheral blood. The source of these receptors is a woman between 65 and 79 years old with COVID-19, enrolled during active disease.

V and J are TRBV28 and TRBJ2-7, with 9 bases identical to TRBD2. The CDR3 runs to 16 residues. The germline gives CDR1 MDHEN, CDR2 SYDVKM. Trimming removed 4 bases from V and 7 bases from J; junction bases left unmatched: 14. CDR3: CASSSDPAGGNVEQYF. DNA of the CDR3: TGTGCCAGCAGTTCGGACCCCGCGGGAGGGAACGTGGAGCAGTACTTC.

This clone was found many times. V is TRBV10-2 and J is TRBJ1-5; 9 nucleotides agree with TRBD1. Per germline, CDR1 WSHSY and CDR2 SAAADI. The CDR3 is 13 residues long. Trimming took 4 bases from V and 7 from J; bases not matched to a gene: 2. CDR3 amino acids: CASSGDRVQPQHF. The DNA for the CDR3 is TGCGCCAGCAGTGGGGACAGGGTCCAGCCCCAGCATTTT.

The chain couples TRBV28 to TRBJ1-5; D not certain. V was clipped by 7 bases and J by 0 bases, with 19 bases between them. Germline V gives CDR1 MDHEN, CDR2 SYDVKM. This CDR3 comprises 17 residues. CDR3 nucleotides: TGTGCCAGCATATCTCCCTTCTTGGGAGATAGCAATCAGCCCCAGCATTTT. It encodes CASISPFLGDSNQPQHF. Complete variable domain (other parts from reference TRBV28 and TRBJ1-5): DVKVTQSSRYLVKRTGEKVFLECVQDMDHENMFWYRQDPGLGLRLIYFSYDVKMKEKGDIPEGYSVSREKKERFSLILESASTNQTSMYLCASISPFLGDSNQPQHFGDGTRLSIL.

The chain carries TRBV19 and TRBJ2-3, with D possibly being TRBD2 (5 bases). V was shortened by 9 bases and J by 3 bases, with 16 bases between the two germline ends. Germline V CDR1 and CDR2: LNHDA, SQIVND (reference sequence). This CDR3 is 14 amino acids long. The CDR3 region has the DNA TGTGCCAGCAAAGCGGTCGGTGGGACAGATACGCAGTATTTT. This codes for CASKAVGGTDTQYF.

The chain has TRBV4-3 and TRBJ2-5; D remains ambiguous. The CDR3 runs 13 residues. With 2 bases removed from V and 0 bases from J, the gap between germline ends came to 4 bases. Germline CDR1 is LGHNA and CDR2 is YSLEER. The CDR3 sequence is CASSQSYQETQYF. The CDR3 nucleotides read TGCGCCAGCAGCCAATCGTACCAAGAGACCCAGTACTTC.

J is TRBJ1-5 and V is TRBV2, with 8 bases that match TRBD1. The CDR3 totals 14 residues. Germline V gene sequence: CDR1 SNHLY, CDR2 FYNNEI. The ends lost 4 bases at V and 6 bases at J; junction bases unmatched: 5. The CDR3 loop is CASSGQGAIQPQHF. CDR3 bases: TGTGCCAGCAGTGGGCAGGGGGCTATTCAGCCCCAGCATTTT.

The V call is TRBV6-6, the J call TRBJ2-2, with D tentatively TRBD1 (5 bases). The CDR3 spans 17 residues. Trimming took 5 bases from V and 3 from J, leaving 19 bases between them. CDR1 MNHNY and CDR2 SVGAGI come from the germline V gene (reference sequence). The DNA of the CDR3 is TGTGCCAGCAGTCCAACGCGCCAAGACAGATACACCGGGGAGCTGTTTTTT. This encodes CASSPTRQDRYTGELFF.

V is TRBV30 and J is TRBJ2-3, with 11 bases that match TRBD2. V shed 8 bases, J shed 3 bases, and the junction held 7 bases outside the gene matches. The CDR3 has 14 amino acids. Germline assignment: CDR1 GTSNPN and CDR2 SVGIG (reference sequence). The CDR3 DNA is TGTGCCCACACTAGCGGGAGTCGTACAGATACGCAGTATTTT. It codes for CAHTSGSRTDTQYF.

The rearrangement joins TRBV2 to TRBJ1-3; 9 bases match TRBD1. The CDR3 runs 15 residues. V was clipped by 8 bases and J by 6 bases; unmatched bases: 11. The germline CDR1 and CDR2 sequences are SNHLY and FYNNEI. The DNA for the CDR3 is TGTGCCAGCCGACCCGGACGGACAGGGGAAAACACCATATATTTT. Its translation is CASRPGRTGENTIYF.

The chain uses TRBV30 and TRBJ2-7; TRBD2 matches 14 bases. CDR3 size: 15 residues. Germline V gene data show CDR1 as GTSNPN and CDR2 as SVGIG (reference sequence). J gave up 7 bases and V 5 bases, and 10 bases lay outside the gene matches. CDR3 sequence reads: CAWEGLAGVLGEQYF. The CDR3 region has the DNA TGTGCCTGGGAGGGACTAGCGGGAGTCTTGGGAGAGCAGTACTTC.

DNA of the CDR3: TGTGCCAGCAGTTCCCTGAGCCACAATGAGCAGTTCTTC. It encodes CASSSLSHNEQFF. The chain recombines TRBV6-5 with TRBJ2-1; D is undetermined. Germline CDR1 reads MNHEY; CDR2 reads SVGAGI. The CDR3 is made up of 13 amino acids. Trimming shortened V by 4 bases and J by 5 bases, and 9 bases separated the two germline ends.

This sequence joins TRBV13 and TRBJ2-2, with 12 bases aligning to TRBD2. With V trimmed by 5 bases and J by 4 bases, 11 bases remained unmatched. CDR1 and CDR2 from the germline V gene are PRHDT and FYEKMQ (reference sequence). This CDR3 has 18 residues. CDR3 residues: CASSPRTSGIASTGELFF. CDR3 nucleotide sequence: TGTGCCAGCAGCCCCCGGACTAGCGGGATAGCAAGCACCGGGGAGCTGTTTTTT.

The V call is TRBV28, the J call TRBJ2-5, with 15 bases matching TRBD2. This CDR3 region has 18 residues. Germline V gives CDR1 MDHEN, CDR2 SYDVKM. The trim removed 9 bases at V and 2 bases at J, leaving 13 bases unmatched. CDR3 sequence: CASPPGLAGGLYQETQYF. As DNA, the CDR3 is TGTGCCAGTCCCCCTGGACTAGCGGGAGGGCTCTATCAAGAGACCCAGTACTTC.

The rearrangement links TRBV3-1 (or the pseudogene TRBV3-2) to TRBJ1-6, with TRBD1 identical over 11 bases. V shed 5 bases, J shed 11 bases, and the junction held 5 bases outside the gene matches. CDR3 length: 14 residues. Germline V gives CDR1 LGHDT, CDR2 YNNKEL (reference sequence). The CDR3 region has the DNA TGTGCCAGCAGCTACGGGACAGGGGGGCCACCCCTCCACTTT. The encoded protein is CASSYGTGGPPLHF.

The CDR3 DNA follows: TGCGCCAGCAGCTTGGAAGGGGCGAACACCGGGGAGCTGTTTTTT. This gives the protein CASSLEGANTGELFF. The rearrangement joins TRBV5-1 to TRBJ2-2, with a possible D match to TRBD1 (5 bases). Trimming removed 0 bases at V and 0 bases at J, with 6 bases between. Germline V gene lookup returns CDR1 SGHRS and CDR2 YFSETQ. The CDR3 runs 15 residues.

V usage is TRBV19 and J usage is TRBJ1-2; D is unclear. V lost 3 bases and J 1 base, leaving 9 bases between the germline ends. The CDR3 runs 14 residues. Germline lookup yields CDR1 LNHDA and CDR2 SQIVND (reference sequence). CDR3 loop: CASSIGNSNYGYTF. DNA of the CDR3: TGTGCCAGTAGTATTGGAAACAGTAACTATGGCTACACCTTC.

This chain links TRBV13 with TRBJ2-2; D perhaps matches TRBD2 (6 bases). The CDR3 is 16 residues long. V was pared by 2 bases and J by 7 bases, with 17 bases between. CDR1 and CDR2 from the germline V gene are PRHDT and FYEKMQ (reference sequence). The CDR3 region has the DNA TGTGCCAGCAGCTTAAGCCTAGCGAAAGGTGTCGGGGAGCTGTTTTTT. It yields the protein CASSLSLAKGVGELFF.

The J gene is TRBJ2-7, the V gene TRBV5-1; D may be TRBD1 (6 bases). In germline, CDR1 is SGHRS, CDR2 YFSETQ. The CDR3 length is 16 residues. V dropped 3 bases and J dropped 3 bases, with 19 bases sitting between them. The CDR3 nucleotides are TGCGCCAGCAGCTGGGGAACTAGGGACAACAACTACGAGCAGTACTTC. Translated, it gives CASSWGTRDNNYEQYF. Full variable domain (outside the CDR3, taken from reference TRBV5-1 and TRBJ2-7): KAGVTQTPRYLIKTRGQQVTLSCSPISGHRSVSWYQQTPGQGLQFLFEYFSETQRNKGNFPGRFSGRQFSNSRSEMNVSTLELGDSALYLCASSWGTRDNNYEQYFGPGTRLTVT.

V usage is TRBV7-3 and J usage is TRBJ2-1; 7 nucleotides line up with TRBD1. The V and J ends lost 3 bases and 9 bases, in that order; junction bases with no gene match: 8. The CDR3 is 14 amino acids. CDR1 and CDR2 (germline): SGHTA, FQGTGA. CDR3 residues: CASSFIDRVSEQFF. The CDR3 DNA follows: TGTGCCAGCAGCTTCATAGACAGGGTCAGTGAGCAGTTCTTC.

The chain joins TRBV12-3 or TRBV12-4 to TRBJ2-3, with D uncertain. CDR3 size: 10 residues. Trimming stripped 6 bases from V and 6 bases from J, with 4 bases between. The CDR3 region is CASREDTQYF. CDR3 nucleotides: TGTGCCAGCAGGGAGGATACGCAGTATTTT.

The rearrangement joins TRBV20-1 to TRBJ2-2; a possible D gene is TRBD1 (6 bases). V was trimmed by 4 bases and J by 6 bases, leaving 6 bases between them. This CDR3 is built from 11 residues. CDR1 DFQATT and CDR2 SNEGSKA come from the germline V gene (reference sequence). The chain's CDR3 is CSANRAGELFF. The CDR3 DNA follows: TGCAGTGCTAACAGGGCCGGGGAGCTGTTTTTT.

The chain joins TRBV10-3 to TRBJ2-1, with TRBD2 matching 14 bases. Germline values: CDR1 ENHRY, CDR2 SYGVKD. The CDR3 extends over 14 amino acids. V shed 6 bases and J 10 bases; nucleotides not matched to a gene: 5. In DNA form, the CDR3 reads TGTGCCATCAGAGGGACTAGCGGGAGTAGGGAGCAGTTCTTC. Its protein product is CAIRGTSGSREQFF.

The chain joins TRBV11-2 to TRBJ1-2, with TRBD1 as a possible D gene (5 bases). The germline V and J ends were trimmed by 6 bases and 2 bases, with 16 bases remaining between them. The CDR3 spans 15 residues. Germline V gene data show CDR1 as SGHAT and CDR2 as FQNNGV. The CDR3 sequence is CASRSGTGGNYGYTF. Written as DNA, the CDR3 is TGTGCCAGCAGATCCGGGACGGGAGGGAACTATGGCTACACCTTC.

The rearrangement links TRBV7-9 to TRBJ1-4; D remains unclear. This CDR3 comprises 15 residues. Germline CDR1 reads SEHNR; CDR2 reads FQNEAQ (reference sequence). Trimming took 5 bases from V and 0 from J, leaving 10 bases between them. CDR3 sequence: CASSPGRATNEKLFF. The CDR3 DNA follows: TGTGCCAGCAGCCCCGGGAGAGCAACTAATGAAAAACTGTTTTTT.

This clone was detected only a few times. The chain employs TRBV6-5 and TRBJ2-7, with D unresolved. Germline CDR1 is MNHEY and CDR2 is SVGAGI. V lost 5 bases and J lost 3, with 8 bases in between. The CDR3 has 12 residues. CDR3 loop: CASSTQHYEQYF. The DNA of the CDR3 is TGTGCCAGCAGTACACAGCACTACGAGCAGTACTTC.

The chain employs TRBV9 and TRBJ2-1, with no clear D. The CDR3 runs to 13 residues. Trimming cost V 2 bases and J 6 bases, with 9 bases left between them. The germline V gene encodes CDR1 SGDLS and CDR2 YYNGEE. The CDR3 region has the DNA TGTGCCAGCAGCGTCGACCGAGGCAATGAGCAGTTCTTC. Its protein is CASSVDRGNEQFF.

The chain recombines TRBV15 with TRBJ2-5; the D gene is possibly TRBD2 (6 bases). Trimming removed 5 bases from V and 7 bases from J, with 14 bases in between. CDR1 and CDR2 (germline): LNHNV, YYDKDF (reference sequence). This CDR3 contains 13 residues. The CDR3 region is CATSAGGEGTQYF. The CDR3, as DNA: TGTGCCACCAGCGCCGGGGGAGAAGGGACCCAGTACTTC. Drawing the rest from reference TRBV15 and TRBJ2-5, the complete variable domain is DAMVIQNPRYQVTQFGKPVTLSCSQTLNHNVMYWYQQKSSQAPKLLFHYYDKDFNNEADTPDNFQSRRPNTSFCFLDIRSPGLGDTAMYLCATSAGGEGTQYFGPGTRLLVL.

The chain recombines TRBV9 with TRBJ2-7, with 8 bases aligning to TRBD2. The V gene end was trimmed by 4 bases and the J gene end by 3 bases; junction bases not matched to a gene: 9. The CDR3 totals 15 residues. Germline loops: CDR1 SGDLS, CDR2 YYNGEE. The CDR3 loop reads CASSSQSGSFYEQYF. Written as DNA, the CDR3 is TGTGCCAGCAGCTCTCAGAGCGGGAGCTTCTACGAGCAGTACTTC.